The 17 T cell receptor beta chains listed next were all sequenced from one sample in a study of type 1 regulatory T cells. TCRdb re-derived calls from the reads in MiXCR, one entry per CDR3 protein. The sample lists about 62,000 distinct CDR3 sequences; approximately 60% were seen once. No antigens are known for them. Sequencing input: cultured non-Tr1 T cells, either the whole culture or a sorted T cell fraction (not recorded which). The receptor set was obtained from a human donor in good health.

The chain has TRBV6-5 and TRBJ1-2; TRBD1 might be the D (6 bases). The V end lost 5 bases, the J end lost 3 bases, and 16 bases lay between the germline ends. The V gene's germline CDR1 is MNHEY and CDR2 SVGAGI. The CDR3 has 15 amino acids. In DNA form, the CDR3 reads TGTGCCAGCAGTCCCCATCCGGGGGGCTACTATGGCTACACCTTC. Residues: CASSPHPGGYYGYTF.

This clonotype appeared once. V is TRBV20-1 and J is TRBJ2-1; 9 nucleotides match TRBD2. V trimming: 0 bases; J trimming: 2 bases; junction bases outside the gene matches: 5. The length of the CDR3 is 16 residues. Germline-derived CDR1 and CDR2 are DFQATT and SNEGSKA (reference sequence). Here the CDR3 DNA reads TGCAGTGCTAGAGATGAACGCGGGAGGGCCTACAATGAGCAGTTCTTC. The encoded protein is CSARDERGRAYNEQFF.

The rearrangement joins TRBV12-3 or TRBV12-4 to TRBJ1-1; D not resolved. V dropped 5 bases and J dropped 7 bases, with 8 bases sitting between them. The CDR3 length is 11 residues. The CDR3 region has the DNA TGTGCCAGCAGTCGACTGTATGAAGCTTTCTTT. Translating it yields CASSRLYEAFF.

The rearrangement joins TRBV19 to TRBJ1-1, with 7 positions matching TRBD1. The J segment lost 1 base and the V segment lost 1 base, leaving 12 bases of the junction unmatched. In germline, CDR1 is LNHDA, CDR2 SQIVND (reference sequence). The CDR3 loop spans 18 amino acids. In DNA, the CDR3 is TGTGCCAGTAGTATAGTGTTCCAGGGGGGACGGACGAACACTGAAGCTTTCTTT. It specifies CASSIVFQGGRTNTEAFF.

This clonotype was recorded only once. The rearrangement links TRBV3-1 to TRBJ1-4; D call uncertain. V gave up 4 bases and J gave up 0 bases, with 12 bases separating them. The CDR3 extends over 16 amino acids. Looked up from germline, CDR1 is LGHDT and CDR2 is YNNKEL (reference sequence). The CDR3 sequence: CASSLNSVATNEKLFF. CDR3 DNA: TGTGCCAGCAGCCTAAACTCTGTCGCAACTAATGAAAAACTGTTTTTT.

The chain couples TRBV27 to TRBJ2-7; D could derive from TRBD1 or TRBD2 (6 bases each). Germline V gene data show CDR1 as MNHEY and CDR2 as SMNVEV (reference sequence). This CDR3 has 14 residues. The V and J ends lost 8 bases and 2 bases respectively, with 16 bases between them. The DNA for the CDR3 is TGTGCCAGCTCTAGGGGGGAAGCAACCTACGAGCAGTACTTC. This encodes CASSRGEATYEQYF.

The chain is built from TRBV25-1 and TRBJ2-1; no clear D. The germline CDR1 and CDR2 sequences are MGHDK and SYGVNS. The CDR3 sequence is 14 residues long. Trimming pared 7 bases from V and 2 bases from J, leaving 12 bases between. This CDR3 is CASKGGLAYNEQFF. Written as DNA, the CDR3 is TGTGCCAGCAAGGGTGGCTTGGCCTACAATGAGCAGTTCTTC.

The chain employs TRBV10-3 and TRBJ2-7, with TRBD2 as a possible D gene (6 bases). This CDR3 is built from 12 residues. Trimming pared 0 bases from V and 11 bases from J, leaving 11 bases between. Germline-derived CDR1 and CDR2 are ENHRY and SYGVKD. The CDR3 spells CAISESQRGKYF. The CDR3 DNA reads TGTGCCATCAGTGAGTCTCAACGGGGGAAGTACTTC.

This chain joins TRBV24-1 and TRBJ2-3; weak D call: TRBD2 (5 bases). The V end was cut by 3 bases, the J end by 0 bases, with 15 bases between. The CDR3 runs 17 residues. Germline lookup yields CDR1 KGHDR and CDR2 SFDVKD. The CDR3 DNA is TGTGCCACCAGTGATACAAAAAGCGGAACTAGCACAGATACGCAGTATTTT. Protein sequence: CATSDTKSGTSTDTQYF.

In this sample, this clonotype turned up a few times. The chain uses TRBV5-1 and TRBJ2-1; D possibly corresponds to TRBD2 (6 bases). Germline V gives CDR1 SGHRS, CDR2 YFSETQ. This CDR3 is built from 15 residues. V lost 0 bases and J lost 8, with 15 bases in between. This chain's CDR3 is CASSLGGTPWDEQFF. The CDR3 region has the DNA TGCGCCAGCAGCTTGGGGGGGACTCCCTGGGATGAGCAGTTCTTC.

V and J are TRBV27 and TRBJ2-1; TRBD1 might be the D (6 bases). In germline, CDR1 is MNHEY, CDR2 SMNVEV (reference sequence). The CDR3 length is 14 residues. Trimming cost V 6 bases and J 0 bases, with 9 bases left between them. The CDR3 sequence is CASRGASSYNEQFF. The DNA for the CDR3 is TGTGCCAGCAGGGGGGCCAGCTCCTACAATGAGCAGTTCTTC.

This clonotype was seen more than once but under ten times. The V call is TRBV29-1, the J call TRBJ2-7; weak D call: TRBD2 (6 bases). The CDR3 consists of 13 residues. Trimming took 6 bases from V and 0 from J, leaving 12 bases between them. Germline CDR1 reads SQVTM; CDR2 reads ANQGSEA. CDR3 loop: CSVSGGTSYEQYF. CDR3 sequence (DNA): TGCAGCGTCTCTGGCGGGACCTCCTACGAGCAGTACTTC.

CDR3 in amino acids: CASSLQGAQETQYF. As DNA, the CDR3 is TGCGCCAGCAGCTTACAGGGGGCCCAAGAGACCCAGTACTTC. V gene TRBV5-1 combines with J gene TRBJ2-5; 9 nucleotides agree with TRBD1. Germline V gene lookup returns CDR1 SGHRS and CDR2 YFSETQ. The ends lost 2 bases at V and 1 base at J; junction bases unmatched: 0. The CDR3 runs to 14 residues. Using reference TRBV5-1 and TRBJ2-5 for the parts outside the CDR3, the full variable domain is KAGVTQTPRYLIKTRGQQVTLSCSPISGHRSVSWYQQTPGQGLQFLFEYFSETQRNKGNFPGRFSGRQFSNSRSEMNVSTLELGDSALYLCASSLQGAQETQYFGPGTRLLVL.

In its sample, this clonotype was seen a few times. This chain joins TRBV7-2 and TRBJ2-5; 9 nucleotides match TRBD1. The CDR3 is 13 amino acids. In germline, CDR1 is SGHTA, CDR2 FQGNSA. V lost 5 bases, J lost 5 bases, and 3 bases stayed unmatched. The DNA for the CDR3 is TGTGCCAGCAGCCCAACAGGGGGCGAGACCCAGTACTTC. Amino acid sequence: CASSPTGGETQYF. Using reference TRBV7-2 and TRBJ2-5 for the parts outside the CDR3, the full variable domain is GAGVSQSPSNKVTEKGKDVELRCDPISGHTALYWYRQSLGQGLEFLIYFQGNSAPDKSGLPSDRFSAERTGGSVSTLTIQRTQQEDSAVYLCASSPTGGETQYFGPGTRLLVL.

CDR3 loop: CASSLSARGRNEKLFF. As DNA, the CDR3 is TGTGCCAGCAGTTTATCGGCCAGGGGGAGGAATGAAAAACTGTTTTTT. V usage is TRBV27 and J usage is TRBJ1-4, with 7 bases identical to TRBD1. Per the germline V gene, CDR1 is MNHEY and CDR2 is SMNVEV (reference sequence). Trimming cost V 0 bases and J 5 bases; bases outside gene matches: 6. The CDR3 covers 16 residues.

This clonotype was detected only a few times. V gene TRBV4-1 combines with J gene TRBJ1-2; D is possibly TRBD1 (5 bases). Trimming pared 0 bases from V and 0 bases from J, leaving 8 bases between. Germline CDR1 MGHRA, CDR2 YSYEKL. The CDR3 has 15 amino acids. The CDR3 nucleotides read TGCGCCAGCAGCCAAGATGGGGGGACTAACTATGGCTACACCTTC. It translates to CASSQDGGTNYGYTF.

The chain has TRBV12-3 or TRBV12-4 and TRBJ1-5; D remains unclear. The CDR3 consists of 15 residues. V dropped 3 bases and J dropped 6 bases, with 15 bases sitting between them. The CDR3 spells CASSFFPSGRQPQHF. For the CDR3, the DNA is TGTGCCAGCAGTTTTTTCCCGTCGGGCCGTCAGCCCCAGCATTTT.